Shown below are 21 T cell receptor beta chains from a single sample sequenced in a study of blood T cell repertoires in COVID-19. The protocol was immunoSEQ multiplex PCR, while the TCRdb copy is restricted to in-frame clones and leaves out a portion. Of approximately 110,000 clones detected, 84% appear once; the ten largest clones hold roughly 7%. The sequenced sample was peripheral blood. The receptors were gathered from a woman between 45 and 65 years old with acute or convalescent COVID-19.

This clone appeared once. This chain connects TRBV3-1 (or the pseudogene TRBV3-2) to TRBJ1-2; TRBD1 matches at 7 bases. Germline V gene lookup returns CDR1 LGHDT and CDR2 YNNKEL (reference sequence). Trimming at V came to 4 bases and at J to 2 bases, leaving 7 bases not matched to a gene. The CDR3 loop spans 15 amino acids. CDR3 amino acids: CASSRWDRQNYGYTF. CDR3 nucleotide sequence: TGTGCCAGCAGCCGTTGGGACAGACAAAACTATGGCTACACCTTC.

This chain connects TRBV5-1 to TRBJ2-7; maybe TRBD1 (5 bases). V was cut by 0 bases and J by 0 bases, with 10 bases left in between. This CDR3 comprises 15 residues. Germline loops: CDR1 SGHRS, CDR2 YFSETQ. The CDR3 region has the DNA TGCGCCAGCAGCTTGGGAGGTGGGGCCTCCTACGAGCAGTACTTC. Translated, it gives CASSLGGGASYEQYF.

V is TRBV29-1 and J is TRBJ1-1; possible D gene TRBD1, 6 bases. V lost 6 bases and J lost 1, with 15 bases in between. Germline-derived CDR1 and CDR2 are SQVTM and ANQGSEA. The CDR3 length is 14 residues. The CDR3 reads CSVEMTGWNTEAFF. In nucleotides, the CDR3 is TGCAGCGTAGAGATGACAGGATGGAACACTGAAGCTTTCTTT. The full variable domain, completed using reference TRBV29-1 and TRBJ1-1, is SAVISQKPSRDICQRGTSLTIQCQVDSQVTMMFWYRQQPGQSLTLIATANQGSEATYESGFVIDKFPISRPNLTFSTLTVSNMSPEDSSIYLCSVEMTGWNTEAFFGQGTRLTVV.

This chain joins TRBV9 and TRBJ2-2, with D hard to call. V was cut by 0 bases and J by 2 bases, with 11 bases left in between. The CDR3 runs to 16 residues. CDR1 is SGDLS and CDR2 is YYNGEE in the germline V gene. CDR3 DNA sequence: TGTGCCAGCAGCGTAGCTACTGGAGCTAACACCGGGGAGCTGTTTTTT. Translating gives CASSVATGANTGELFF.

The chain links TRBV25-1 to TRBJ1-4; D gene uncertain. The CDR3 consists of 14 residues. V lost 1 base, J lost 2 bases, and 5 bases lay in between. Germline V gene lookup returns CDR1 MGHDK and CDR2 SYGVNS. The CDR3 is CASSESGTNEKLFF. CDR3 DNA: TGTGCCAGCAGTGAATCCGGGACTAATGAAAAACTGTTTTTT.

J is TRBJ2-7 and V is TRBV18; D is unresolved. The CDR3 consists of 13 residues. Germline assignment: CDR1 KGHSH and CDR2 LQKENI. Trimming removed 3 bases from V and 2 bases from J, with 8 bases in between. CDR3 amino acids: CASSPLVPYEQYF. CDR3 nucleotides: TGTGCCAGCTCACCCCTCGTCCCCTACGAGCAGTACTTC.

V usage is TRBV5-1 and J usage is TRBJ2-1; no definite D call. Trimming cost V 3 bases and J 6 bases, with 10 bases left between them. CDR1 is SGHRS, CDR2 YFSETQ, per germline. CDR3 length: 13 residues. CDR3 in amino acids: CASSYGSFNEQFF. As DNA, the CDR3 is TGCGCCAGCAGCTATGGTAGCTTCAATGAGCAGTTCTTC.

The chain combines TRBV18 with TRBJ1-6; D gene unclear. Germline V lookup: CDR1 KGHSH, CDR2 LQKENI. With 3 bases removed from V and 8 bases from J, the gap between germline ends came to 14 bases. The CDR3 runs to 15 residues. The CDR3 sequence: CASSPTGSMDSPLHF. CDR3 in DNA: TGTGCCAGCTCACCTACGGGGAGCATGGATTCACCCCTCCACTTT.

J is TRBJ2-4 and V is TRBV9, with D perhaps TRBD2 (6 bases). The V and J ends lost 4 bases and 3 bases respectively, with 17 bases between them. The CDR3 runs to 16 residues. Germline CDR1 SGDLS, CDR2 YYNGEE. CDR3 protein: CASSPAGFIGKNIQYF. The CDR3 DNA reads TGTGCCAGCAGCCCCGCGGGGTTTATTGGCAAAAACATTCAGTACTTC.

This rearrangement joins TRBV28 to TRBJ1-1, with 9 bases lining up with TRBD1. This CDR3 is built from 15 residues. Germline lookup yields CDR1 MDHEN and CDR2 SYDVKM. V dropped 6 bases and J dropped 6; count of bases not matched to a gene: 11. CDR3 sequence: CASSHGTGRGPEAFF. In DNA form, the CDR3 reads TGTGCCAGCAGCCACGGGACAGGGAGGGGACCTGAAGCTTTCTTT. Full variable domain (remainder filled in from reference TRBV28 and TRBJ1-1): DVKVTQSSRYLVKRTGEKVFLECVQDMDHENMFWYRQDPGLGLRLIYFSYDVKMKEKGDIPEGYSVSREKKERFSLILESASTNQTSMYLCASSHGTGRGPEAFFGQGTRLTVV.

The chain carries TRBV5-1 and TRBJ1-2; D not certain. V was trimmed by 5 bases and J by 8 bases, leaving 25 bases between them. Germline lookup yields CDR1 SGHRS and CDR2 YFSETQ. The CDR3 runs to 16 residues. This chain's CDR3 is CASRTISGSVTMGYTF. CDR3 sequence (DNA): TGCGCCAGCAGAACCATCTCCGGGTCCGTTACCATGGGCTACACCTTC.

V usage is TRBV6-5 and J usage is TRBJ1-6, with 11 bases identical to TRBD1. V lost 6 bases, J lost 6 bases, and 4 bases stayed unmatched. The CDR3 consists of 15 residues. Germline V gene data show CDR1 as MNHEY and CDR2 as SVGAGI. The CDR3 bases are TGTGCCAGCAGCTCTGGGACAGGGGGTAATTCACCCCTCCACTTT. It is translated as CASSSGTGGNSPLHF.

The chain couples TRBV19 to TRBJ2-3, with 8 bases aligning to TRBD1. This CDR3 has 15 amino acids. Trimming removed 5 bases from V and 1 base from J; junction bases left unmatched: 5. Germline lookup yields CDR1 LNHDA and CDR2 SQIVND (reference sequence). The CDR3 nucleotides are TGTGCCAGTAGTGGACAGGGTGGTCGCACAGATACGCAGTATTTT. The encoded protein is CASSGQGGRTDTQYF.

This sequence joins TRBV3-1 (or the pseudogene TRBV3-2) and TRBJ2-7; 7 nucleotides line up with TRBD2. The J segment lost 3 bases and the V segment lost 0 bases, leaving 5 bases of the junction unmatched. The CDR3 consists of 15 residues. Germline V gives CDR1 LGHDT, CDR2 YNNKEL (reference sequence). This CDR3 reads CASSQEVAGDYEQYF. The CDR3 nucleotides read TGTGCCAGCAGCCAAGAGGTTGCGGGGGACTACGAGCAGTACTTC.

The chain uses TRBV6-1 and TRBJ1-2, with 8 bases aligning to TRBD1. This CDR3 contains 15 residues. The germline V gene has CDR1 MNHNS and CDR2 SASEGT. The trim removed 2 bases at V and 8 bases at J, leaving 10 bases unmatched. CDR3 protein: CASSESLGQVWGYTF. CDR3 DNA sequence: TGTGCCAGCAGTGAAAGTCTGGGACAGGTTTGGGGCTACACCTTC.

This sequence joins TRBV5-1 and TRBJ1-2, with D perhaps matching TRBD1 (5 bases). The CDR3 loop spans 17 amino acids. Trimming left V 2 bases short and J 4 bases short, with 21 bases between. Germline assignment: CDR1 SGHRS and CDR2 YFSETQ. Written as DNA, the CDR3 is TGCGCCAGCAGCTTCACCCGAGACACCAGGGTCCTCTATGGCTACACCTTC. Translation: CASSFTRDTRVLYGYTF.

This clone was counted only a few times. V gene TRBV2 combines with J gene TRBJ1-6; tentatively, D is TRBD1 (6 bases). The CDR3 runs 15 residues. V was clipped by 6 bases and J by 5 bases, with 14 bases between them. Germline CDR1 and CDR2: SNHLY and FYNNEI. In DNA, the CDR3 is TGTGCCAGCAGGGGTACAGGGATACATAATTCACCCCTCCACTTT. It translates to CASRGTGIHNSPLHF.

The chain recombines TRBV10-3 with TRBJ2-2; 7 bases match TRBD1. The ends lost 5 bases at V and 6 bases at J; junction bases unmatched: 6. The CDR3 sequence is 14 residues long. The germline gives CDR1 ENHRY, CDR2 SYGVKD. In DNA, the CDR3 is TGTGCCATCAGTTGGGACAGCTTAGCCGGGGAGCTGTTTTTT. Protein product: CAISWDSLAGELFF.

V is TRBV6-5 and J is TRBJ2-4; 7 nucleotides match TRBD2. CDR1 and CDR2 (germline): MNHEY, SVGAGI. This CDR3 has 16 residues. Trimming removed 0 bases from V and 7 bases from J; junction bases left unmatched: 9. CDR3 amino acids: CASSYSGSGVSNIQYF. In nucleotides, the CDR3 is TGTGCCAGCAGTTACTCGGGGAGCGGGGTGTCGAACATTCAGTACTTC.

The V gene is TRBV12-5, the J gene TRBJ1-1; D may be TRBD1 (6 bases). This CDR3 contains 15 residues. V gave up 6 bases and J gave up 1 base, with 15 bases separating them. Germline V lookup: CDR1 LGHNT, CDR2 FRNRAP. The DNA for the CDR3 is TGTGCTAGTGGCCCTCAACAGGGCTCGAACACTGAAGCTTTCTTT. Protein sequence: CASGPQQGSNTEAFF.

This clone has only one observation. This chain links TRBV7-2 with TRBJ2-1, with 8 nucleotides matching TRBD2. Germline V gene sequence: CDR1 SGHTA, CDR2 FQGNSA. V lost 2 bases, J lost 5 bases, and 5 bases stayed unmatched. The CDR3 extends over 15 amino acids. The chain's CDR3 is CASSLKLAANNEQFF. CDR3 bases: TGTGCCAGCAGCTTAAAACTAGCGGCAAACAATGAGCAGTTCTTC.